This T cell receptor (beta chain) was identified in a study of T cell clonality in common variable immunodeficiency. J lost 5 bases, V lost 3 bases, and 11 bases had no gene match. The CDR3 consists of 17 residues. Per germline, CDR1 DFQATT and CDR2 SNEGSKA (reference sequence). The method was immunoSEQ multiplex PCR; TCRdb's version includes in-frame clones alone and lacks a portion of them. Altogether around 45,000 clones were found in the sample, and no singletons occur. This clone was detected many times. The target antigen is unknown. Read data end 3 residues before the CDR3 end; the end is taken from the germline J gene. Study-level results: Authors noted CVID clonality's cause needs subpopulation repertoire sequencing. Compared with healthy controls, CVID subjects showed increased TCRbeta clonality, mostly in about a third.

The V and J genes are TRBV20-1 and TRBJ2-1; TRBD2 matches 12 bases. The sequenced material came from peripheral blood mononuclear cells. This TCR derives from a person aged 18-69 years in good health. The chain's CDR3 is CSASPLAGGIPNNEQFF. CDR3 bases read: TGCAGTGCTAGTCCACTAGCGGGAGGAATACCAAACAATGAG.